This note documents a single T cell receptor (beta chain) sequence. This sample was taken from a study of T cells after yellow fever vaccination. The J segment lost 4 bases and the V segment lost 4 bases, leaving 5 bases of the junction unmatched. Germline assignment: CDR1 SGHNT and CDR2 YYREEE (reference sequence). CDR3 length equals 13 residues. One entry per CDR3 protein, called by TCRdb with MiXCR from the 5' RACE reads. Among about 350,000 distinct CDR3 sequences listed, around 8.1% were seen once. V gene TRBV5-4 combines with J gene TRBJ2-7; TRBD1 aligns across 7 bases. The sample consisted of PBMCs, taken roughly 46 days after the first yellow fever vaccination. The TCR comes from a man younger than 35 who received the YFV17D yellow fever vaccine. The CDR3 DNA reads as TGTGCCAGCAGCGTAACAGGGGAATACGAGCAGTACGTC. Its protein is CASSVTGEYEQYV.